This entry concerns a single T cell receptor (delta chain). These data originate in a study of gamma-delta T cells after stem cell transplantation. Germline CDR1 GEAIGNYY, CDR2 EKD. With 2 bases removed from V and 0 bases from J, the gap between germline ends came to 21 bases. This CDR3 contains 18 residues. TCRdb reapplied CATT to the RT-PCR reads. The sample includes 2,000 to 2,500 delta-chain clones, roughly 40% of them seen just once. This receptor was identified in a human donor. It is not recorded whose cells these are; they may come from a transplant donor. The V call is TRDV2, the J call TRDJ1; the D gene is possibly TRDD3 (6 bases). The sequenced material came from gamma-delta T cells. Here the CDR3 reads CACDILRAGTGYTDKLIF. In DNA, the CDR3 is TGTGCCTGTGACATACTTCGGGCCGGTACTGGGTACACCGATAAACTCATCTTT.